The clone carrying this TCR beta chain was seen only a few times. These data come from a study of T cell changes during pregnancy in multiple sclerosis. Assay used: immunoSEQ multiplex PCR; TCRdb lists only in-frame clones, some missing. The data hold 84,000 or so clones, with about 94% observed a single time. The germline V gene has CDR1 SGHDT and CDR2 YYEEEE. The CDR3 sequence is 14 residues long. J was trimmed by 6 bases and V by 4 bases; bases with no gene match: 4. The sequencing used peripheral blood, collected in the third trimester of pregnancy. The chain employs TRBV5-6 and TRBJ1-6, with 7 positions matching TRBD1. The sequence was obtained from a female donor with multiple sclerosis, enrolled in a pregnancy study. The CDR3 sequence: CASSEGGPNSPLHF. DNA of the CDR3: TGTGCCAGCAGCGAAGGGGGCCCTAATTCACCCCTCCACTTT.